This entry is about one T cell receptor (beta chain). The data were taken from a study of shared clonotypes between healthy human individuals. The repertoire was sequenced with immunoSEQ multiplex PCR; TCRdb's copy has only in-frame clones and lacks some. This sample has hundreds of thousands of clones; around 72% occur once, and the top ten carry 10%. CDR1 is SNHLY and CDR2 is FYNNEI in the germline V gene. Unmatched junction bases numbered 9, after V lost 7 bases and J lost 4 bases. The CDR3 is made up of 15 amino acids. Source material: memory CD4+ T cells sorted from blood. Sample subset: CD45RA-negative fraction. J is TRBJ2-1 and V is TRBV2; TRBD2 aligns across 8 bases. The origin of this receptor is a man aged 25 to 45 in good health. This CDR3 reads CASNRPGLEYNEQFF. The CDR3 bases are TGTGCCAGCAACCGACCGGGACTAGAGTACAATGAGCAGTTCTTC.